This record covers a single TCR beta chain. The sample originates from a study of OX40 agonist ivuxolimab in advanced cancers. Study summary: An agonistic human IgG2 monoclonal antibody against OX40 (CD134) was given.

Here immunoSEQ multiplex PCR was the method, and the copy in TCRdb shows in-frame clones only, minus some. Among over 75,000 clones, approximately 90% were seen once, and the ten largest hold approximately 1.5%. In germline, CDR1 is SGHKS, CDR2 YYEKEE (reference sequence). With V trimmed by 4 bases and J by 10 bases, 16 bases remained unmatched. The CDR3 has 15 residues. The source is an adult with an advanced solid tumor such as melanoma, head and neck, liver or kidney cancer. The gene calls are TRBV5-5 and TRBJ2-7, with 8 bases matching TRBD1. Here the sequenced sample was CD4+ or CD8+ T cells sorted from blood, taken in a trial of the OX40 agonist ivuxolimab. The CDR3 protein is CASSSPDRAGWFQYF. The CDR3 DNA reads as TGTGCCAGCAGCAGTCCGGACAGGGCCGGTTGGTTCCAGTACTTC.